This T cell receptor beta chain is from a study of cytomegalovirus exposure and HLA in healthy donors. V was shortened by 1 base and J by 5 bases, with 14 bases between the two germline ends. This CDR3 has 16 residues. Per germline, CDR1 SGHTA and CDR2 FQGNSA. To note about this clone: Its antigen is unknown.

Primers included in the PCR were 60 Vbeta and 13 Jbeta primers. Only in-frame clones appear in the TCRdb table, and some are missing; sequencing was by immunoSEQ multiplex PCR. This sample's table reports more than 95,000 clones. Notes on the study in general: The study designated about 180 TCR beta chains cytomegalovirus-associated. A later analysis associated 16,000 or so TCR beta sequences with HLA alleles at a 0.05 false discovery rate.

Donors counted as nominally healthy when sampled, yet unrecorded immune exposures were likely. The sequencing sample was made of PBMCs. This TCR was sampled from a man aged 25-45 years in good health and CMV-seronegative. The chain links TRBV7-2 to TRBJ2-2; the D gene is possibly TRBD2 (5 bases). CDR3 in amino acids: CASSLVDYPSTGELFF. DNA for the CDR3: TGTGCCAGCAGCTTAGTTGACTATCCATCAACCGGGGAGCTGTTTTTT.